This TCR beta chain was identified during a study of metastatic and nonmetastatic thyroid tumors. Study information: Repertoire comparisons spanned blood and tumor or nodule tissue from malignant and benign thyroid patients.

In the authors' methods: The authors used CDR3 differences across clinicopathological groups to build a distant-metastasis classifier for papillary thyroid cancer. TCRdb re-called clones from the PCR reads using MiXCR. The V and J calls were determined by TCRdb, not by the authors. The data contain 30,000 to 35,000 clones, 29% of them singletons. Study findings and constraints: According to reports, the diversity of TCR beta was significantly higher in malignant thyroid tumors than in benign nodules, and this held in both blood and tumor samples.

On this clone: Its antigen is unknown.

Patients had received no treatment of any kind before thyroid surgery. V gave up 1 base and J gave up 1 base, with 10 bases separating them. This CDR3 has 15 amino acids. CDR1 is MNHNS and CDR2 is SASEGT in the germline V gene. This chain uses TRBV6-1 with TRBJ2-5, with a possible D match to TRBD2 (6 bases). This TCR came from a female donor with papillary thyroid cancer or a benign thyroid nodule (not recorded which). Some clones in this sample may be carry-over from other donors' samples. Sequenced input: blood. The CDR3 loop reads CASSEVSGGQETQYF. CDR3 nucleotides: TGTGCCAGCAGTGAAGTTTCCGGGGGCCAAGAGACCCAGTACTTC.